The clone carrying this T cell receptor (beta chain) appeared many times. Using its own MiXCR run on the 5' RACE reads, TCRdb lists one record per CDR3 protein. The sample consists of 7,500 to 9,000 distinct CDR3 sequences, around 8.9% of them appearing once. The sample belongs to a study of spatial heterogeneity in lung cancer. Study details: Beta-chain sequences were consistently detected more often than alpha-chain sequences.

Time point specified: sample taken at primary tumor resection. The CDR3 is 13 amino acids. Germline V gives CDR1 MNHEY, CDR2 SMNVEV (reference sequence). V dropped 6 bases and J dropped 1 base, with 8 bases sitting between them. The specimen was normal lung tissue next to the tumor, collected at surgery. The TCR sequence derives from a male donor with early-stage non-small cell lung cancer. The V and J genes are TRBV27 and TRBJ2-3; no clear D gene. CDR3: CASRILGTDTQYF. The DNA for the CDR3 is TGTGCCAGCAGAATTTTGGGCACAGATACGCAGTATTTT.